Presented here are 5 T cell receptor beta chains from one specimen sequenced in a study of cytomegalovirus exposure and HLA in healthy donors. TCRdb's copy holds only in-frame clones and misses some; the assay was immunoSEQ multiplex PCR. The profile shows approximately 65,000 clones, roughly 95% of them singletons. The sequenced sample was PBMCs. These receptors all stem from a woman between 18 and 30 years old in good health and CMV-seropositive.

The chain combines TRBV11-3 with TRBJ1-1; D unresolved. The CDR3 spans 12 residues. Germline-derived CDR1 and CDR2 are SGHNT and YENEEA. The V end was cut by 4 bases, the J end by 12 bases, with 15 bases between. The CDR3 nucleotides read TGTGCCAGCAGCTCCCAGTTCTCGGGGTCTTTCTTT. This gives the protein CASSSQFSGSFF.

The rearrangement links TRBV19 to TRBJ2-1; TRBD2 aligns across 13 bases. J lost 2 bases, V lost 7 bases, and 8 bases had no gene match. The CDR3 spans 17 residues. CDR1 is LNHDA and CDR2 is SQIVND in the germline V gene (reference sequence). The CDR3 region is CASIRTSGSGTYNEQFF. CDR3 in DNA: TGTGCCAGTATCAGGACTAGCGGGAGTGGAACCTACAATGAGCAGTTCTTC.

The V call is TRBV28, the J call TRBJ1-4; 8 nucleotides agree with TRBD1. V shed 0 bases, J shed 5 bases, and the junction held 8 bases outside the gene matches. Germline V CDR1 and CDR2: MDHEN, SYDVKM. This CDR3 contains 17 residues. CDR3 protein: CASSLWGFGTGNEKLFF. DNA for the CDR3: TGTGCCAGCAGTTTATGGGGGTTCGGGACAGGCAATGAAAAACTGTTTTTT.

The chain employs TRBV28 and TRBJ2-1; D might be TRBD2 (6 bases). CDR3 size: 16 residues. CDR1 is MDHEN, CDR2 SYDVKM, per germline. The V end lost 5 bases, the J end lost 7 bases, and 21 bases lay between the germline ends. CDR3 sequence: CASSNRDSKGPNEQFF. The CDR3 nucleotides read TGTGCCAGCAGTAACCGGGACTCCAAGGGGCCTAATGAGCAGTTCTTC.

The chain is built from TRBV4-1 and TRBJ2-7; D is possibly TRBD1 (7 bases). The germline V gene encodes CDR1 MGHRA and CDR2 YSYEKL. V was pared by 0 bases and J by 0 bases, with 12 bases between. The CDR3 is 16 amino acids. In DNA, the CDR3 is TGCGCCAGCAGCCAAGAGGAGGGGGCAGGCTCCTACGAGCAGTACTTC. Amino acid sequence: CASSQEEGAGSYEQYF.